These T cell receptor beta chains were read from a single sample in a study of CD8 T cells in Susac syndrome. From the immunoSEQ multiplex PCR reads, TCRdb called clonotypes with MiXCR, one entry per CDR3 protein. The table has some 52,000 distinct CDR3 sequences, 85% to 95% seen once; the top ten hold roughly 0.5%. The sequencing sample was made of CD8+ T cells from PBMCs. The receptors originated from a human donor with multiple sclerosis. Each CDR3 is given with its conserved first and last residue. Fields, in order: clone size, D gene, CDR3 length, V gene, J gene, CDR3 protein, CDR3 DNA. The D gene is left open where the match is weak. Size is omitted from some rows. Given values are once, few, many or a class for expanded clones.

.	.	14	TRBV5-1	TRBJ2-5	CASMERSYQETQYF	TGCGCCAGCATGGAACGTTCGTACCAAGAGACCCAGTACTTC
.	.	15	TRBV27	TRBJ2-7	CASSGDLEAGYEQYF	TGTGCCAGCAGTGGCGACCTTGAGGCCGGCTACGAGCAGTACTTC
.	TRBD2	15	TRBV29-1	TRBJ2-7	CSVRGTSVIPYEQYF	TGCAGCGTTCGAGGGACTAGCGTTATCCCCTACGAGCAGTACTTC
.	.	13	TRBV12-5	TRBJ1-2	CASGFDSNYGYTF	TGTGCTAGTGGTTTCGACAGTAACTATGGCTACACCTTC
.	.	16	TRBV27	TRBJ1-2	CASSSVDKVDNYGYTF	TGTGCCAGCAGCTCAGTGGATAAGGTGGATAACTATGGCTACACCTTC
once	.	15	TRBV4-3	TRBJ2-1	CASSQTGETYNEQFF	TGCGCCAGCAGCCAAACGGGGGAAACCTACAATGAGCAGTTCTTC
.	.	16	TRBV30	TRBJ2-4	CAWSDPRLGFANIQYF	TGTGCCTGGAGTGATCCCCGCTTAGGCTTTGCAAACATTCAGTACTTC
.	.	15	TRBV11-2	TRBJ2-5	CASSLSPSRQETQYF	TGTGCCAGCAGCTTATCCCCCAGCAGACAAGAGACCCAGTACTTC
.	.	14	TRBV5-4	TRBJ2-7	CASSSPQRSYEQYF	TGTGCCAGCAGCTCTCCACAACGTTCCTACGAGCAGTACTTC
.	.	14	TRBV27	TRBJ2-7	CASRSGGPAYEQYF	TGTGCCAGCAGATCCGGGGGGCCCGCCTACGAGCAGTACTTC
.	.	13	TRBV7-6	TRBJ1-6	CASSLEAGEPLHF	TGTGCCAGCAGCTTAGAAGCAGGGGAGCCCCTCCACTTT
.	TRBD2	16	TRBV4-3	TRBJ2-2	CASSQDGLAGTGELFF	TGCGCCAGCAGCCAAGACGGCCTAGCGGGGACCGGGGAGCTGTTTTTT
.	.	16	TRBV7-9	TRBJ2-7	CASSSLEAGSLLEQYF	TGTGCCAGCAGCTCCCTTGAGGCGGGCTCCCTTCTCGAGCAGTACTTC
.	TRBD2	15	TRBV7-9	TRBJ2-7	CASSLGGASGNEQYF	TGTGCCAGCAGCTTAGGAGGCGCTAGCGGTAACGAGCAGTACTTC
.	TRBD1	14	TRBV10-3	TRBJ1-1	CAISAGGFSTEAFF	TGTGCCATCAGCGCAGGGGGTTTTAGCACTGAAGCTTTCTTT
.	.	16	TRBV7-9	TRBJ2-7	CASRFADRPAYYEQYF	TGTGCCAGCAGGTTTGCCGACAGACCAGCTTATTACGAGCAGTACTTC
.	.	14	TRBV2	TRBJ1-6	CATSNTGPNSPLHF	TGTGCCACCTCTAATACAGGTCCCAATTCACCCCTCCACTTT
.	TRBD2	15	TRBV9	TRBJ2-2	CASTPGGGNTGELFF	TGTGCCAGCACCCCGGGAGGTGGGAACACCGGGGAGCTGTTTTTT
.	.	14	TRBV19	TRBJ2-2	CASSSSPNTGELFF	TGTGCCAGTAGTTCCTCCCCAAACACCGGGGAGCTGTTTTTT
.	.	13	TRBV27	TRBJ2-2	CATMGVLAGELFF	TGTGCCACTATGGGGGTTCTGGCCGGGGAGCTGTTTTTT
.	TRBD1	13	TRBV6-2/TRBV6-3	TRBJ2-7	CASSTGTGGEQYF	TGTGCCAGCAGTACCGGGACAGGGGGCGAGCAGTACTTC
few	.	15	TRBV4-1	TRBJ1-1	CASSQRTALNTEAFF	TGCGCCAGCAGCCAGCGAACGGCCCTGAACACTGAAGCTTTCTTT
.	TRBD2	15	TRBV20-1	TRBJ2-7	CSARGLAGEFDEQYF	TGCAGTGCTAGAGGGCTAGCGGGGGAATTCGACGAGCAGTACTTC
.	.	12	TRBV29-1	TRBJ2-3	CSVVPGTDTQYF	TGCAGCGTTGTCCCCGGCACAGATACGCAGTATTTT
.	TRBD1	15	TRBV7-8	TRBJ2-1	CASSQGAGPYNEQFF	TGTGCCAGCAGCCAGGGGGCAGGACCCTACAATGAGCAGTTCTTC
.	.	15	TRBV4-3	TRBJ2-2	CASSQDQGEVEELFF	TGCGCCAGCAGCCAAGACCAGGGGGAGGTTGAGGAGCTGTTTTTT
.	.	11	TRBV13	TRBJ1-1	CASSLITEAFF	TGTGCCAGCAGCTTAATCACTGAAGCTTTCTTT
.	.	15	TRBV20-1	TRBJ2-4	CSARDLLMPKNIQYF	TGCAGTGCTAGAGATCTTTTAATGCCCAAAAACATTCAGTACTTC
.	.	13	TRBV6-5	TRBJ1-1	CASSPPYAGEAFF	TGTGCCAGCAGTCCACCATACGCGGGTGAAGCTTTCTTT
.	.	10	TRBV7-9	TRBJ1-1	CASSLLEAFF	TGTGCCAGCAGCTTACTTGAAGCTTTCTTT
few	.	14	TRBV13	TRBJ2-7	CASSPGPGINEQYF	TGTGCCAGCAGCCCCGGCCCGGGCATCAACGAGCAGTACTTC
.	TRBD2	13	TRBV9	TRBJ2-7	CASSVGGTYEQYF	TGTGCCAGCAGCGTCGGGGGGACCTACGAGCAGTACTTC
.	TRBD1	13	TRBV27	TRBJ1-1	CASSLTGATEAFF	TGTGCCAGCAGCCTTACAGGGGCCACTGAAGCTTTCTTT
.	.	14	TRBV20-1	TRBJ2-1	CSATDYLSYNEQFF	TGCAGTGCAACGGACTATTTGAGCTACAATGAGCAGTTCTTC
.	TRBD1	15	TRBV7-9	TRBJ2-7	CASSLGDTGGYEQYF	TGTGCCAGCAGCTTAGGAGACACAGGGGGCTACGAGCAGTACTTC
.	.	15	TRBV4-3	TRBJ2-1	CASSQGQGITNEQFF	TGCGCCAGCAGCCAAGGGCAGGGGATAACGAATGAGCAGTTCTTC
.	.	12	TRBV19	TRBJ1-6	CASSIGNSPLHF	TGTGCCAGTAGTATTGGAAATTCACCCCTCCACTTT
once	.	11	TRBV29-1	TRBJ2-1	CSVEQGIEQFF	TGCAGCGTTGAGCAGGGGATAGAGCAGTTCTTC
.	.	14	TRBV20-1	TRBJ1-6	CSARDGTENSPLHF	TGCAGTGCTAGAGATGGCACCGAGAATTCACCCCTCCACTTT
.	.	16	TRBV7-9	TRBJ1-1	CASSSSQYRLNTEAFF	TGTGCCAGCAGCTCCTCTCAGTACAGACTGAACACTGAAGCTTTCTTT
few	.	15	TRBV4-3	TRBJ1-2	CASSQGLGTIHRYTF	TGCGCCAGCAGCCAAGGCCTAGGGACGATACATCGATACACCTTC
.	.	13	TRBV11-3	TRBJ2-3	CASSPLSTDTQYF	TGTGCCAGCAGCCCCCTTAGCACAGATACGCAGTATTTT
once	.	16	TRBV9	TRBJ2-7	CASSVGPLGGNYEQYF	TGTGCCAGCAGCGTAGGGCCCTTGGGAGGTAACTACGAGCAGTACTTC
.	.	16	TRBV5-1	TRBJ1-1	CASPHRLPQGRTEAFF	TGCGCCAGCCCCCATAGGCTCCCCCAGGGGAGGACTGAAGCTTTCTTT
.	.	13	TRBV6-2/TRBV6-3	TRBJ1-1	CASSYREGTEAFF	TGTGCCAGCAGTTACAGGGAGGGGACTGAAGCTTTCTTT
.	.	16	TRBV7-9	TRBJ1-2	CASSPAQGWADYGYTF	TGTGCCAGCAGCCCCGCCCAGGGATGGGCTGACTATGGCTACACCTTC